These 30 T cell receptor beta chains originate from one sample sequenced in a study of beta chain features in type 1 diabetes. The study, taken as a whole, reports: All four CD4+ subsets from Type 1 diabetes patients carried moderately but significantly shorter TCRB CDR3s.

The antigens for these receptors are not known. Expressed TCRB transcripts were sequenced because the entire RNA isolate underwent reverse transcription. Clones were read by immunoSEQ multiplex PCR, and TCRdb kept only the in-frame ones, dropping some. The sample yields more than 300,000 clones, 10% to 15% seen once. The sample consisted of naive CD4+ T cells from blood. These receptor sequences come from a young woman with type 1 diabetes.

The CDR3 protein is CASTTPPDTQYF. The CDR3 region has the DNA TGTGCCAGCACGACTCCTCCAGATACGCAGTATTTT. The chain joins TRBV7-9 to TRBJ2-3; D is uncertain. With 7 bases removed from V and 4 bases from J, the gap between germline ends came to 9 bases. The CDR3 length is 12 residues. Germline CDR1 is SEHNR and CDR2 is FQNEAQ (reference sequence).

The gene calls are TRBV7-3 and TRBJ2-3; maybe TRBD2 (6 bases). Trimming left V 3 bases short and J 7 bases short, with 14 bases between. Germline lookup yields CDR1 SGHTA and CDR2 FQGTGA. The CDR3 spans 14 residues. The CDR3 here is CASSFGGPGNTQYF. The DNA of the CDR3 is TGTGCCAGCAGCTTCGGAGGGCCTGGGAATACGCAGTATTTT.

The chain is built from TRBV9 and TRBJ1-5; 7 bases match TRBD1. With V trimmed by 0 bases and J by 7 bases, 7 bases remained unmatched. CDR1 and CDR2 (germline): SGDLS, YYNGEE. CDR3 length: 15 residues. For the CDR3, the DNA is TGTGCCAGCAGCGTAGGGAGGGGGCCCGGGCAGCCCCAGCATTTT. Amino acids: CASSVGRGPGQPQHF.

The CDR3 sequence: CASTYSGSSTDTQYF. The DNA for the CDR3 is TGTGCCAGCACCTACTCGGGCTCTAGCACAGATACGCAGTATTTT. This chain joins TRBV6-5 and TRBJ2-3, with unresolved D. The V and J ends lost 7 bases and 0 bases respectively, with 14 bases between them. Germline V lookup: CDR1 MNHEY, CDR2 SVGAGI. The CDR3 sequence is 15 residues long.

In this sample, this clone turned up a few times. The rearrangement links TRBV9 to TRBJ2-3; TRBD2 matches at 11 bases. The trim removed 2 bases at V and 4 bases at J, leaving 9 bases unmatched. The CDR3 consists of 17 residues. In germline, CDR1 is SGDLS, CDR2 YYNGEE. CDR3 in DNA: TGTGCCAGCAGCGTCAGCTTTAGCGGGGGGGCCCCAGATACGCAGTATTTT. This encodes CASSVSFSGGAPDTQYF.

This chain links TRBV6-1 with TRBJ1-1, with a weak D call TRBD1 (5 bases). The CDR3 loop spans 14 amino acids. V lost 7 bases and J 0 bases, leaving 12 bases between the germline ends. Germline-derived CDR1 and CDR2 are MNHNS and SASEGT. CDR3 DNA: TGTGCCAGCATTCAGGGAACCATGAACACTGAAGCTTTCTTT. Translation: CASIQGTMNTEAFF.

This clone was detected only a few times. The chain uses TRBV28 and TRBJ2-7, with TRBD1 identical over 8 bases. The CDR3 has 15 residues. Germline V CDR1 and CDR2: MDHEN, SYDVKM. Unmatched junction bases numbered 12, after V lost 7 bases and J lost 4 bases. CDR3 coding DNA: TGTGCCAGCACCCCGGGCAGGGGGCTTAAGTACGAGCAGTACTTC. Translated: CASTPGRGLKYEQYF.

The chain combines TRBV15 with TRBJ1-2; D remains ambiguous. This CDR3 has 13 residues. V was clipped by 0 bases and J by 7 bases, with 9 bases between them. CDR1 and CDR2 from the germline V gene are LNHNV and YYDKDF (reference sequence). The CDR3 nucleotides read TGTGCCACCAGCAGAGATCGGCCGGGTGGCTACACCTTC. Translating gives CATSRDRPGGYTF. The variable domain in full, completed from reference TRBV15 and TRBJ1-2, reads DAMVIQNPRYQVTQFGKPVTLSCSQTLNHNVMYWYQQKSSQAPKLLFHYYDKDFNNEADTPDNFQSRRPNTSFCFLDIRSPGLGDTAMYLCATSRDRPGGYTFGSGTRLTVV.

This clone was detected once. The J gene is TRBJ2-1, the V gene TRBV5-1, with 8 bases aligning to TRBD2. The CDR3 is made up of 14 amino acids. Unmatched junction bases numbered 7, after V lost 2 bases and J lost 9 bases. Germline lookup yields CDR1 SGHRS and CDR2 YFSETQ. This CDR3 is CASSFTGGPLEQFF. CDR3 nucleotide sequence: TGCGCCAGCAGCTTCACGGGAGGGCCGCTTGAGCAGTTCTTC.

The J gene is TRBJ2-2, the V gene TRBV9, with D hard to call. The length of the CDR3 is 12 residues. Per germline, CDR1 SGDLS and CDR2 YYNGEE. V lost 3 bases and J 8 bases, leaving 8 bases between the germline ends. CDR3 residues: CASSAPRGELFF. The CDR3 DNA reads as TGTGCCAGCAGCGCCCCCAGAGGGGAGCTGTTTTTT.

This clone has just a few counts. The chain carries TRBV5-1 and TRBJ1-2; the D is unclear. Germline CDR1 and CDR2: SGHRS and YFSETQ. CDR3 size: 12 residues. Trimming pared 4 bases from V and 8 bases from J, leaving 12 bases between. CDR3 region: CASSPGGEGYTF. Written as DNA, the CDR3 is TGCGCCAGCAGCCCTGGCGGGGAGGGCTACACCTTC.

The gene calls are TRBV27 and TRBJ2-7, with a possible D match to TRBD2 (5 bases). Looked up from germline, CDR1 is MNHEY and CDR2 is SMNVEV (reference sequence). Trimming pared 2 bases from V and 4 bases from J, leaving 9 bases between. The CDR3 sequence is 13 residues long. DNA of the CDR3: TGTGCCAGCAGTTTACTAGCTTCTTACGAGCAGTACTTC. Residues: CASSLLASYEQYF.

The table lists this clone with a few counts. V is TRBV19 and J is TRBJ2-2, with 7 nucleotides matching TRBD2. The CDR3 totals 14 residues. CDR1 is LNHDA, CDR2 SQIVND, per germline (reference sequence). V lost 4 bases to trimming and J lost 6 bases; unmatched junction nucleotides: 5. CDR3 region: CASSNSGVPGELFF. DNA for the CDR3: TGTGCCAGTAGTAACAGCGGGGTCCCCGGGGAGCTGTTTTTT. Full variable domain (rest looked up from reference TRBV19 and TRBJ2-2): DGGITQSPKYLFRKEGQNVTLSCEQNLNHDAMYWYRQDPGQGLRLIYYSQIVNDFQKGDIAEGYSVSREKKESFPLTVTSAQKNPTAFYLCASSNSGVPGELFFGEGSRLTVL.

This sequence joins TRBV29-1 and TRBJ2-4; D unresolved. This CDR3 is built from 11 residues. Germline CDR1 and CDR2: SQVTM and ANQGSEA. The V and J ends lost 6 bases and 7 bases respectively, with 10 bases between them. The CDR3 reads CSVAPGNIQYF. The DNA of the CDR3 is TGCAGCGTCGCTCCCGGGAACATTCAGTACTTC.

The chain employs TRBV25-1 and TRBJ2-7; D perhaps matches TRBD1 (5 bases). Looked up from germline, CDR1 is MGHDK and CDR2 is SYGVNS. V was cut by 6 bases and J by 10 bases, with 16 bases left in between. The CDR3 spans 12 residues. CDR3 sequence: CASSSGSSAQYF. The DNA of the CDR3 is TGTGCCAGCAGCTCAGGGTCGAGCGCCCAGTACTTC.

This clone occurred a few times. The chain combines TRBV4-3 with TRBJ2-2, with TRBD2 matching over 9 bases. CDR3 length: 17 amino acids. Looked up from germline, CDR1 is LGHNA and CDR2 is YSLEER. Trimming at V came to 3 bases and at J to 4 bases, leaving 9 bases not matched to a gene. CDR3 amino acids: CASSHLPGLAGTGELFF. CDR3 nucleotide sequence: TGCGCCAGCAGCCACCTACCGGGACTAGCCGGCACCGGGGAGCTGTTTTTT.

This clone has a handful of counts. The chain combines TRBV7-2 with TRBJ2-1, with 9 bases aligning to TRBD2. The CDR3 has 15 amino acids. V shed 5 bases and J 5 bases; nucleotides not matched to a gene: 7. Germline assignment: CDR1 SGHTA and CDR2 FQGNSA. The CDR3 protein is CASSVSGSGHNEQFF. CDR3 coding DNA: TGTGCCAGCAGCGTTAGCGGGAGTGGACACAATGAGCAGTTCTTC.

The chain is built from TRBV18 and TRBJ1-1; D possibly corresponds to TRBD1 (6 bases). Trimming removed 5 bases at V and 2 bases at J, with 12 bases between. This CDR3 is built from 14 residues. Germline CDR1 is KGHSH and CDR2 is LQKENI. CDR3 sequence: CASSEGQLNTEAFF. CDR3 bases: TGTGCCAGCTCAGAGGGACAACTAAACACTGAAGCTTTCTTT.

Concerning this clone itself: This specimen includes other DNA sequences encoding the same CDR3. The chain couples TRBV7-2 to TRBJ2-7; D is possibly TRBD2 (6 bases). The CDR3 is made up of 12 amino acids. From germline, CDR1 is SGHTA and CDR2 FQGNSA. With 5 bases removed from V and 3 bases from J, the gap between germline ends came to 8 bases. The CDR3 nucleotides are TGTGCCAGCAGCGCCGGGGGCTACGAGCAGTACTTC. Amino acid sequence: CASSAGGYEQYF. The full variable domain, its missing parts supplied by reference TRBV7-2 and TRBJ2-7, is GAGVSQSPSNKVTEKGKDVELRCDPISGHTALYWYRQSLGQGLEFLIYFQGNSAPDKSGLPSDRFSAERTGGSVSTLTIQRTQQEDSAVYLCASSAGGYEQYFGPGTRLTVT.

This clone appeared a few times. The V and J genes are TRBV30 and TRBJ2-1, with TRBD2 matching over 8 bases. CDR3 length: 12 residues. The V segment lost 0 bases and the J segment 16 bases; nucleotides outside the gene matches: 8. The germline V gene encodes CDR1 GTSNPN and CDR2 SVGIG (reference sequence). The CDR3 DNA follows: TGTGCCTGGAGTGTCAGTCAGCGGGAGAGCTTCTTC. This gives the protein CAWSVSQRESFF.

A few counts support this clone. CDR3 DNA: TGTGCCAGCAGCTTAGTTGGCCTCCAATACGAGCAGTACTTC. Protein: CASSLVGLQYEQYF. V is TRBV7-9 and J is TRBJ2-7; D call uncertain. There are 14 residues in the CDR3. Germline CDR1 and CDR2: SEHNR and FQNEAQ (reference sequence). Trimming pared 1 base from V and 4 bases from J, leaving 11 bases between.

The gene calls are TRBV14 and TRBJ2-7; D is ambiguous. The germline V gene encodes CDR1 SGHDN and CDR2 FVKESK. V lost 3 bases and J 3 bases, leaving 12 bases between the germline ends. CDR3 length: 14 residues. CDR3 protein: CASSHRYSHYEQYF. The CDR3 DNA follows: TGTGCCAGCAGCCATCGCTACAGCCACTACGAGCAGTACTTC.

The CDR3 region has the DNA TGCGCCAGCAGTGGAGGGTCTGTTAATGAAAAACTGTTTTTT. It translates to CASSGGSVNEKLFF. The chain is built from TRBV5-1 and TRBJ1-4; D unclear. Trimming took off 5 bases at V and 4 bases at J, with 12 bases between the two ends. The CDR3 loop spans 14 amino acids. Germline values: CDR1 SGHRS, CDR2 YFSETQ.

The CDR3 sequence is CASSGGTGGSLYF. The CDR3 DNA reads as TGTGCCAGCAGCGGAGGGACAGGGGGCAGCCTGTACTTC. This chain connects TRBV9 to TRBJ2-7, with 12 bases that match TRBD1. J was trimmed by 12 bases and V by 3 bases; bases with no gene match: 7. Per the germline V gene, CDR1 is SGDLS and CDR2 is YYNGEE. The CDR3 length is 13 residues.

CDR3 in amino acids: CASSQDRNTEAFF. The DNA for the CDR3 is TGTGCCAGTAGCCAGGACAGGAACACTGAAGCTTTCTTT. The V and J genes are TRBV19 and TRBJ1-1; a possible D gene is TRBD1 (6 bases). The CDR3 is 13 residues long. The V end was cut by 6 bases, the J end by 1 base, with 9 bases between. Germline V lookup: CDR1 LNHDA, CDR2 SQIVND (reference sequence).

This clone appeared a few times. The CDR3 is CASSTPWDRTLSGNTIYF. In DNA form, the CDR3 reads TGTGCCAGCAGCACTCCCTGGGACAGGACTCTCTCTGGAAACACCATATATTTT. This rearrangement joins TRBV11-2 to TRBJ1-3; 8 bases match TRBD1. The CDR3 contains 18 residues. CDR1 is SGHAT and CDR2 is FQNNGV in the germline V gene. Trimming took 5 bases from V and 0 from J; bases not matched to a gene: 12.

The rearrangement uses TRBV28 and TRBJ2-5; 11 nucleotides match TRBD1. The CDR3 has 15 residues. V shed 3 bases, J shed 2 bases, and the junction held 2 bases outside the gene matches. Looked up from germline, CDR1 is MDHEN and CDR2 is SYDVKM. The CDR3, as DNA: TGTGCCAGCAGTTTGGGACAGGGGGTGCAAGAGACCCAGTACTTC. Its protein product is CASSLGQGVQETQYF.

This clone was picked up a small number of times. J is TRBJ2-5 and V is TRBV5-6; the D is unclear. V shed 3 bases and J shed 5 bases, with 5 bases lying between them. The germline V gene has CDR1 SGHDT and CDR2 YYEEEE. This CDR3 has 11 amino acids. CDR3 sequence: CASSYQETQYF. CDR3 bases: TGTGCCAGCAGCTATCAGGAGACCCAGTACTTC.

The J gene is TRBJ1-4, the V gene TRBV18; D is unresolved. Germline values: CDR1 KGHSH, CDR2 LQKENI. This CDR3 is built from 15 residues. Between the trimmed V and J ends, which lost 4 bases and 0 bases, there was a span of 9 bases. CDR3 protein: CASSRAAATNEKLFF. CDR3 sequence (DNA): TGTGCCAGCTCACGTGCGGCTGCAACTAATGAAAAACTGTTTTTT.

This clone has a handful of counts. The rearrangement joins TRBV30 to TRBJ1-2, with 10 bases that match TRBD1. The CDR3 has 13 amino acids. V gave up 4 bases and J gave up 5 bases; unmatched junction bases: 4. The V gene's germline CDR1 is GTSNPN and CDR2 SVGIG (reference sequence). The CDR3 spells CAWTRTGGYGYTF. The CDR3 DNA follows: TGTGCCTGGACCAGGACAGGGGGTTATGGCTACACCTTC.